Presented here are 26 T cell receptor beta chains from one specimen sequenced in a study of blood T cell repertoires in COVID-19. Measured with immunoSEQ multiplex PCR; TCRdb has only the in-frame clones, and not every one. The data hold some 99,000 clones, with 81% observed a single time. Sequences were obtained from peripheral blood. The receptors originated from a woman older than 75 with acute or convalescent COVID-19.

This chain connects TRBV20-1 to TRBJ2-3, with a weak D call TRBD1 (5 bases). The CDR3 covers 16 residues. Germline V gene sequence: CDR1 DFQATT, CDR2 SNEGSKA (reference sequence). Trimming shortened V by 3 bases and J by 2 bases, and 18 bases separated the two germline ends. CDR3: CSASRGDTRYTDTQYF. CDR3 bases: TGCAGTGCTAGTAGGGGCGACACCAGATACACAGATACGCAGTATTTT.

This chain links TRBV4-3 with TRBJ2-2; weak D call: TRBD2 (5 bases). This CDR3 is built from 16 residues. Trimming took off 0 bases at V and 1 base at J, with 9 bases between the two ends. Per the germline V gene, CDR1 is LGHNA and CDR2 is YSLEER. The DNA for the CDR3 is TGCGCCAGCAGCCAAGACCTAGCCAGGAACACCGGGGAGCTGTTTTTT. Translating gives CASSQDLARNTGELFF.

A few counts support this clone. V gene TRBV19 combines with J gene TRBJ1-5, with TRBD1 as a possible D gene (6 bases). CDR3 length equals 12 residues. CDR1 and CDR2 (germline): LNHDA, SQIVND (reference sequence). The CDR3 region is CAAGTLNQPQHF. CDR3 nucleotides: TGTGCAGCCGGGACACTCAATCAGCCCCAGCATTTT.

This rearrangement joins TRBV5-5 to TRBJ2-3; TRBD1 aligns across 8 bases. The V gene's germline CDR1 is SGHKS and CDR2 YYEKEE (reference sequence). The CDR3 has 17 amino acids. The V segment lost 0 bases and the J segment 6 bases; nucleotides outside the gene matches: 12. CDR3 in DNA: TGTGCCAGCAGCTTGGCTGGGACAGGCACAAAGGGGGATACGCAGTATTTT. Its protein is CASSLAGTGTKGDTQYF.

V gene TRBV4-3 combines with J gene TRBJ2-7; D not certain. The V end lost 4 bases, the J end lost 6 bases, and 19 bases lay between the germline ends. Germline V gives CDR1 LGHNA, CDR2 YSLEER. The CDR3 is 15 amino acids. CDR3 nucleotide sequence: TGCGCCAGCAGCCGGAGACCGGCCGGCGCTAGCGAGCAGTACTTC. It encodes CASSRRPAGASEQYF.

CDR3 region: CASSSGGVADTQYF. CDR3 sequence (DNA): TGTGCCAGTAGTAGCGGGGGGGTGGCAGATACGCAGTATTTT. This rearrangement joins TRBV19 to TRBJ2-3; the match to TRBD2 covers 9 bases. Germline V lookup: CDR1 LNHDA, CDR2 SQIVND (reference sequence). The junction had 3 bases not matched to a gene; V was cut back by 4 bases and J by 4 bases. The CDR3 length is 14 residues. The whole variable domain, filled in from reference TRBV19 and TRBJ2-3, reads DGGITQSPKYLFRKEGQNVTLSCEQNLNHDAMYWYRQDPGQGLRLIYYSQIVNDFQKGDIAEGYSVSREKKESFPLTVTSAQKNPTAFYLCASSSGGVADTQYFGPGTRLTVL.

CDR3 nucleotides: TGCAGTGCGGGACAGAATTCACCCCTCCACTTT. Its protein is CSAGQNSPLHF. V usage is TRBV20-1 and J usage is TRBJ1-6, with 7 bases matching TRBD1. The J segment lost 7 bases and the V segment lost 6 bases, leaving 0 bases of the junction unmatched. The V gene's germline CDR1 is DFQATT and CDR2 SNEGSKA (reference sequence). This CDR3 is built from 11 residues.

The gene calls are TRBV6-1 and TRBJ2-7; D is perhaps TRBD2 (5 bases). V was trimmed by 0 bases and J by 2 bases, leaving 8 bases between them. The length of the CDR3 is 14 residues. CDR1 and CDR2 (germline): MNHNS, SASEGT. Here the CDR3 DNA reads TGTGCCAGCAGTGAAGCGCGTAGCGCCTACGAGCAGTACGTC. Translating gives CASSEARSAYEQYV.

The rearrangement uses TRBV6-5 and TRBJ1-5; no firm D call. From germline, CDR1 is MNHEY and CDR2 SVGAGI. The germline V and J ends were trimmed by 4 bases and 3 bases, with 7 bases remaining between them. The CDR3 loop spans 13 amino acids. The CDR3 DNA reads as TGTGCCAGCAGTTCAGAATTCAATCAGCCCCAGCATTTT. Translation: CASSSEFNQPQHF.

The V and J genes are TRBV10-2 and TRBJ1-2; 7 nucleotides line up with TRBD1. The CDR3 is 13 amino acids. Germline V gene lookup returns CDR1 WSHSY and CDR2 SAAADI. Trimming removed 4 bases from V and 5 bases from J; junction bases left unmatched: 4. CDR3 sequence: CASSGKGAYGYTF. The CDR3 DNA is TGCGCCAGCAGTGGAAAGGGGGCTTATGGCTACACCTTC.

This chain joins TRBV10-3 and TRBJ1-5; possibly TRBD1 for D (6 bases). The CDR3 loop spans 14 amino acids. Germline V gene lookup returns CDR1 ENHRY and CDR2 SYGVKD. Between the trimmed V and J ends, which lost 6 bases and 4 bases, there was a span of 13 bases. The DNA for the CDR3 is TGTGCCATCAGCGATCCTGGACAGAATCAGCCCCAGCATTTT. It is translated as CAISDPGQNQPQHF.

The chain carries TRBV19 and TRBJ1-4, with D tentatively TRBD1 (6 bases). V lost 6 bases to trimming and J lost 2 bases, with 13 bases between them. CDR1 and CDR2 (germline): LNHDA, SQIVND (reference sequence). This CDR3 is 15 amino acids long. CDR3 nucleotides: TGTGCCAGTAGGGCGCGAGGGGGTACTAATGAAAAACTGTTTTTT. Amino acid sequence: CASRARGGTNEKLFF.

CDR3: CASSIGRGEGTQYF. As DNA, the CDR3 is TGTGCCAGTAGTATCGGTCGGGGGGAAGGGACCCAGTACTTC. V usage is TRBV19 and J usage is TRBJ2-5; 7 nucleotides line up with TRBD2. The germline V gene has CDR1 LNHDA and CDR2 SQIVND (reference sequence). Trimming removed 3 bases from V and 7 bases from J; junction bases left unmatched: 8. The CDR3 consists of 14 residues.

V usage is TRBV4-3 and J usage is TRBJ1-6; the D is unclear. Germline lookup yields CDR1 LGHNA and CDR2 YSLEER. The CDR3 is 16 amino acids. The ends were cut back, 0 bases at V and 5 bases at J, with 11 bases in the middle. CDR3: CASSQDPPGNNSPLHF. In DNA, the CDR3 is TGCGCCAGCAGCCAAGATCCCCCGGGTAATAATTCACCCCTCCACTTT.

The rearrangement links TRBV13 to TRBJ2-3; 13 bases fit TRBD2. This CDR3 contains 17 residues. Germline V gives CDR1 PRHDT, CDR2 FYEKMQ (reference sequence). V lost 1 base to trimming and J lost 3 bases; unmatched junction nucleotides: 4. The CDR3: CASSLVGLAGLTDTQYF. CDR3 sequence (DNA): TGTGCCAGCAGCTTAGTGGGACTAGCGGGGCTAACAGATACGCAGTATTTT.

The rearrangement links TRBV30 to TRBJ1-1, with D possibly matching TRBD1 (5 bases). V lost 0 bases, J lost 6 bases, and 14 bases lay in between. In germline, CDR1 is GTSNPN, CDR2 SVGIG (reference sequence). CDR3 size: 14 residues. The CDR3 bases are TGTGCCTGGAGTGTAGGGCAGGGCATTTCTGAAGCTTTCTTT. It encodes CAWSVGQGISEAFF. Drawing the rest from reference TRBV30 and TRBJ1-1, the complete variable domain is SQTIHQWPATLVQPVGSPLSLECTVEGTSNPNLYWYRQAAGRGLQLLFYSVGIGQISSEVPQNLSASRPQDRQFILSSKKLLLSDSGFYLCAWSVGQGISEAFFGQGTRLTVV.

V and J are TRBV3-1 (or the pseudogene TRBV3-2) and TRBJ2-2; tentatively, D is TRBD2 (5 bases). Trimming took 0 bases from V and 6 from J, leaving 17 bases between them. CDR1 is LGHDT and CDR2 is YNNKEL in the germline V gene (reference sequence). The CDR3 consists of 17 residues. This CDR3 reads CASSQDPGVGIPGELFF. The CDR3 DNA is TGTGCCAGCAGCCAAGACCCCGGGGTAGGGATACCCGGGGAGCTGTTTTTT.

The gene calls are TRBV24-1 and TRBJ1-2, with TRBD1 matching over 7 bases. With V trimmed by 3 bases and J by 8 bases, 14 bases remained unmatched. Germline CDR1 reads KGHDR; CDR2 reads SFDVKD. The CDR3 sequence is 16 residues long. DNA for the CDR3: TGTGCCACCAGTGATACCCGACAGGGCAGGAGCAGCGGCTACACCTTC. Protein sequence: CATSDTRQGRSSGYTF.

J is TRBJ2-1 and V is TRBV6-4; TRBD2 is a possible D gene (6 bases). Trimming shortened V by 5 bases and J by 4 bases, and 12 bases separated the two germline ends. The V gene's germline CDR1 is MRHNA and CDR2 SNTAGT. This CDR3 contains 14 residues. CDR3 region: CASSLDYRYNEQFF. The CDR3 coding sequence is TGTGCCAGCAGTTTGGACTATCGATACAATGAGCAGTTCTTC.

This rearrangement joins TRBV27 to TRBJ2-3; 7 bases are a match to TRBD2. Germline CDR1 and CDR2: MNHEY and SMNVEV (reference sequence). The trim removed 1 base at V and 6 bases at J, leaving 7 bases unmatched. The CDR3 is 15 amino acids. The CDR3: CASSLWGGSWDTQYF. In DNA, the CDR3 is TGTGCCAGCAGTTTATGGGGGGGAAGTTGGGATACGCAGTATTTT.

The rearrangement uses TRBV3-1 (or the pseudogene TRBV3-2) and TRBJ2-3; TRBD2 agrees at 7 bases. CDR1 LGHDT and CDR2 YNNKEL come from the germline V gene (reference sequence). After removal of 1 base from V and 1 base from J, the junction contained 8 bases not matched to a gene. This CDR3 region has 17 residues. CDR3 nucleotides: TGTGCCAGCAGCCAAGCTGGCGGGGGAGGGGGCACAGATACGCAGTATTTT. Protein sequence: CASSQAGGGGGTDTQYF.

The CDR3 DNA is TGTGCCAGCAGCCAAGAACGTCCGGGGATGCAGTACGTC. Its protein is CASSQERPGMQYV. The chain joins TRBV3-1 (or the pseudogene TRBV3-2) to TRBJ2-7; possibly TRBD2 for D (5 bases). V lost 0 bases, J lost 9 bases, and 12 bases lay in between. CDR3 length: 13 amino acids. Germline CDR1 is LGHDT and CDR2 is YNNKEL (reference sequence).

The chain combines TRBV7-2 with TRBJ2-5, with D perhaps matching TRBD1 (5 bases). Germline V gene lookup returns CDR1 SGHTA and CDR2 FQGNSA. CDR3 length equals 14 residues. The germline V and J ends were trimmed by 3 bases and 5 bases, with 13 bases remaining between them. CDR3 DNA sequence: TGTGCCAGCAGCTTTTATGGGGCTCCGGAGACCCAGTACTTC. Translating it yields CASSFYGAPETQYF.

On this clone: The sample has other DNA sequences that encode this CDR3 too. The J gene is TRBJ1-1, the V gene TRBV7-6; no definite D call. The CDR3 length is 13 residues. The ends were cut back, 4 bases at V and 2 bases at J, with 8 bases in the middle. Germline CDR1 reads SGHVS; CDR2 reads FNYEAQ. In DNA, the CDR3 is TGTGCCAGCAGCTCTGACTCAAACACTGAAGCTTTCTTT. Translation: CASSSDSNTEAFF.

The gene calls are TRBV10-3 and TRBJ1-3; possible D gene TRBD1, 5 bases. The ends were cut back, 10 bases at V and 0 bases at J, with 10 bases in the middle. This CDR3 has 13 amino acids. Per the germline V gene, CDR1 is ENHRY and CDR2 is SYGVKD. The chain's CDR3 is CATTGLSGNTIYF. The DNA of the CDR3 is TGTGCCACCACAGGTCTCTCTGGAAACACCATATATTTT.

The chain has TRBV29-1 and TRBJ1-1, with 8 bases aligning to TRBD1. This CDR3 has 14 amino acids. The germline CDR1 and CDR2 sequences are SQVTM and ANQGSEA. J gave up 0 bases and V 7 bases, and 7 bases lay outside the gene matches. As DNA, the CDR3 is TGCAGCGCCATACGACAGGGGATGAACACTGAAGCTTTCTTT. This codes for CSAIRQGMNTEAFF.